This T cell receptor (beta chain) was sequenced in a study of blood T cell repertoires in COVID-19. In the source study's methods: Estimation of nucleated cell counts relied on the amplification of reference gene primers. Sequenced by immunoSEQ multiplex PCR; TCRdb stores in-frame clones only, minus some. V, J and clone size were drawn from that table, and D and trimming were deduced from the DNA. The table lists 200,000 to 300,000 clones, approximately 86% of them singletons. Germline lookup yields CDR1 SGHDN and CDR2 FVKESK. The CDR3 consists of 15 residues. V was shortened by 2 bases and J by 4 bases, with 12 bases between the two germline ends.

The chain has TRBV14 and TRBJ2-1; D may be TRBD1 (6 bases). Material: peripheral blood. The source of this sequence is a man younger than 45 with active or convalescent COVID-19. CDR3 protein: CASSQLRGQYNEQFF. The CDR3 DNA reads TGTGCCAGCAGCCAACTACGGGGACAATACAATGAGCAGTTCTTC.